The sequence of this T cell receptor beta chain was determined in a study of cytomegalovirus exposure and HLA in healthy donors (dated by TCRdb to 2016 to 2017). Some background on the complete study: The 666 repertoires of the first cohort and the 95 to 150 validation repertoires were produced on the same platform, according to a later analysis. The study aimed to test whether cataloging public T cell receptors could reveal signatures of past pathogen exposure. A separate validation cohort of some 130 different subjects was used in addition to the approximately 610-subject first cohort. To predict cytomegalovirus infection status, the study combined high-throughput TCR immunosequencing, statistical association of individual TCRs with disease status, and machine learning.

The library came from the immunoSEQ multiplex PCR assay. In the original analysis: A statistical classification framework was built for diagnosing cytomegalovirus status from the catalog of TCR beta chain sequences. Not all clones reach the TCRdb copy of this immuneACCESS table, which keeps in-frame sequences only. Checked studies attribute under half of the gap to unresolved V genes and leave the rest unexplained. V and J calls and clone size are copied from that table; D and trimming were computed from the DNA. The sample table records more than 90,000 clones; 88% of these occur just once. The top ten hold 4% to 5.5% of the sample. Note on this clone: This clone's antigen is unknown. It has no much larger one-base neighbor in the sample; base qualities were not kept.

The donors belonged to the validation cohort of around 110 subjects, which was separate from the approximately 610-subject first cohort. The germline V gene encodes CDR1 ENHRY and CDR2 SYGVKD. Including cysteine and phenylalanine, the CDR3 has 13 amino acids. The DNA shown is the 39-base CDR3, in frame from base 1. Trimming accounts for 4 bases at V and 6 bases at J, while the number of junction bases matched to no gene is 3. Study-level results and caveats: The study listed 170 or so TCR beta chains as associated with cytomegalovirus. According to the authors, the approach could potentially be generalized to other disease states and immunological phenotypes. Cytomegalovirus status was reported to be diagnosed by the classifier with high specificity and sensitivity in both the original and validation cohorts. Across donors, most TCR sequences were observed very rarely, whereas some public TCRs were present in many individuals. The validation cohort had no HLA typing available for a later analysis, so co-occurrence within that cohort was assessed over all 120 or so repertoires. In vitro tests confirmed that a few of the cytomegalovirus-associated TCR beta chains recognize cytomegalovirus antigens. In a later analysis, TCRs clustered in the first cohort were found to also tend to co-occur in the 110 or so validation repertoires, with approximately 94% of cluster scores above 0.

The V gene is TRBV10-3 and the J gene is TRBJ2-4; a stretch of 7 junction bases matches TRBD1. Sequencing was done on a sample of PBMCs. The receptor was derived from a man between 18 and 29 years old in good health and CMV-seropositive. The CDR3 region: CAISVGQRNIQYF. In nucleotide form, the sequence is TGTGCCATCAGTGTGGGACAGCGAAACATTCAGTACTTC.